This record looks at one T cell receptor beta chain sequence and its context. V lost 4 bases to trimming and J lost 5 bases, with 12 bases between them. The CDR3 runs 13 residues. Germline loops: CDR1 SGHAT, CDR2 FQNNGV. This record comes from a study of shared clonotypes between healthy human individuals. The overall study: Donors consisted of a couple of women and a few men between 18 and 49.

Each unsorted sample relied on around 100 million PBMCs as its source of genomic DNA. Sequencing used immunoSEQ multiplex PCR; TCRdb keeps in-frame clones, though not all of them. The sample has approximately 470,000 clones; 70% to 85% are singletons. This TCR came from a woman aged 40 to 50 in good health. Some clones in this sample may be carry-over from other donors' samples. The rearrangement uses TRBV11-2 and TRBJ2-7; tentative D call: TRBD1 (5 bases). The sequencing input was PBMCs. CDR3 in DNA: TGTGCCAGCAGCTCGACCGACAGTCACGAGCAGTACTTC. Its translation: CASSSTDSHEQYF.